A selection of T cell receptor beta chains follows, all from one sample in a study of radiotherapy plus CTLA-4 blockade in lung cancer. The repertoire was sequenced with immunoSEQ multiplex PCR; TCRdb's copy has only in-frame clones and lacks some. The table has more than 25,000 clones, less than 85% seen once. The sample in question was peripheral blood, obtained from a patient treated with radiotherapy plus ipilimumab. The origin of the receptors is a human donor with non-small cell lung cancer who had stable disease on radiotherapy plus ipilimumab. CDR3s include the opening cysteine and the closing phenylalanine or tryptophan. A D gene is named only where the DNA matches it firmly. Size is omitted from some rows. Given values are once, few, many or a class for expanded clones.

j_gene | v_gene | d_gene | abundance | CDR3nt | CDR3aa
TRBJ2-1 | TRBV7-2 | NA | NA | TGTGCCAGCAGCTTAGATTGGTTGGCGGGCAGCTCCTACAATGAGCAGTTCTTC | CASSLDWLAGSSYNEQFF
TRBJ1-5 | TRBV6-5 | TRBD1 | NA | TGTGCCAGCCAGGGGGGGGGAAATCAGCCCCAGCATTTT | CASQGGGNQPQHF
TRBJ1-6 | TRBV7-9 | NA | NA | TGTGCCAGCACCGGCGAAGGGGGGCCTAATTCACCCCTCCACTTT | CASTGEGGPNSPLHF
TRBJ2-1 | TRBV19 | TRBD1 | NA | TGTGCCAGTAACCCGGACAGGGGAGGGAATGAGCAGTTCTTC | CASNPDRGGNEQFF
TRBJ1-5 | TRBV19 | NA | NA | TGTGCCAGTAGTATGGCCGCTAGCAATCAGCCCCAGCATTTT | CASSMAASNQPQHF
TRBJ2-1 | TRBV5-1 | TRBD2 | NA | TGCGCCAGCAGCTGGGTTAGCGGGGGGGCGGAAAATGAGCAGTTCTTC | CASSWVSGGAENEQFF
TRBJ2-2 | TRBV14 | NA | few | TGTGCCAGCAGCCCTACGACCACCGGGGAGCTGTTTTTT | CASSPTTTGELFF
TRBJ1-2 | TRBV15 | NA | few | TGTGCCACCAGCAGTTCGAGAGCTACAGGGAGTCAGAACTATGGCTACACCTTC | CATSSSRATGSQNYGYTF
TRBJ2-3 | TRBV4-1 | NA | NA | TGCGCCAGCAGCCAAGAACCGGGGGGCGGGAGTACGCAGTATTTT | CASSQEPGGGSTQYF
TRBJ1-5 | TRBV28 | NA | NA | TGTGCCAGCTCCCGGCGGGGTCAGCCCCAGCATTTT | CASSRRGQPQHF
TRBJ1-6 | TRBV28 | NA | few | TGTGCCAGCACTCTCGGGGGGGTCAATTCACCCCTCCACTTT | CASTLGGVNSPLHF
TRBJ1-5 | TRBV19 | TRBD1 | NA | TGTGCCAGTAGTGCCTGGACAGGAGAGGTTAACAATCAGCCCCAGCATTTT | CASSAWTGEVNNQPQHF
TRBJ1-2 | TRBV5-4 | NA | NA | TGTGCCAGCCGGGGACTCTTACCAGGAAAGACCTATGGCTACACCTTC | CASRGLLPGKTYGYTF
TRBJ2-6 | TRBV18 | NA | NA | TGTGCCAGCTCACTGGGACGGGACTCTGGGGCCAACGTCCTGACTTTC | CASSLGRDSGANVLTF